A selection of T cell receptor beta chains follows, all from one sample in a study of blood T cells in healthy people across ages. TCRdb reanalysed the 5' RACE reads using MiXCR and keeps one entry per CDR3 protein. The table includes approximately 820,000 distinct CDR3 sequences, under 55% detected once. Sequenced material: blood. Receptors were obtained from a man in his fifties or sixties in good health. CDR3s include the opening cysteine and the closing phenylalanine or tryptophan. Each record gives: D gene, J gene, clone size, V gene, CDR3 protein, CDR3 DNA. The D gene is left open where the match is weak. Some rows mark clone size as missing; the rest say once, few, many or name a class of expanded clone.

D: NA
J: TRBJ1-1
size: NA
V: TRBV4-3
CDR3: CASSQETANTEAFF
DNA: TGCGCCAGCAGCCAAGAAACAGCGAACACTGAAGCTTTCTTT

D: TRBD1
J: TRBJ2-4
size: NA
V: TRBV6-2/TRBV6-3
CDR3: CASRTGVKNIQYF
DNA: TGTGCCAGCAGAACAGGGGTCAAAAACATTCAGTACTTC

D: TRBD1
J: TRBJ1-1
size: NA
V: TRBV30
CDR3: CAWTGDRGSEAFF
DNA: TGTGCCTGGACGGGAGACAGGGGATCTGAAGCTTTCTTT

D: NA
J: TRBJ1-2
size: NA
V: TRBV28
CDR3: CASGDSYGYTF
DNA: TGTGCCAGCGGGGACTCCTATGGCTACACCTTC

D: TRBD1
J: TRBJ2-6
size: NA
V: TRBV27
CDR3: CASSRGTAGANVLTF
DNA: TGTGCCAGCAGCCGTGGGACAGCCGGGGCCAACGTCCTGACTTTC

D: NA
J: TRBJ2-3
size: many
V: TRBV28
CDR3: CASATSRPARVTQYF
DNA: TGTGCCAGCGCCACTAGCAGACCAGCTCGAGTTACGCAGTATTTT

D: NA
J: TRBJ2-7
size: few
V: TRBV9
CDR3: CASSVPYEQYF
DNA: TGTGCCAGCAGCGTGCCATACGAGCAGTACTTC

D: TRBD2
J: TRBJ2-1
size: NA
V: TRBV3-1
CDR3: CASSHKTKRGAYNEQFF
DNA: TGTGCCAGCAGCCACAAGACGAAGCGGGGGGCCTACAATGAGCAGTTCTTC

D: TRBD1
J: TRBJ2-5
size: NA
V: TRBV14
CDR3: CASSQACGTGSYNEQYF
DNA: TGTGCCAGCAGCCAAGCATGTGGGACAGGGTCCTACAATGAGCAGTACTTC

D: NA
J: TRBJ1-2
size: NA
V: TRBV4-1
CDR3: CASSQEIRCGYTF
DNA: TGCGCCAGCAGCCAAGAAATCCGGTGTGGCTACACCTTC

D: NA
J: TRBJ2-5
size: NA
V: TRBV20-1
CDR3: CSARDLGGIDETQYF
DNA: TGCAGTGCTAGAGACCTGGGGGGTATCGACGAGACCCAGTACTTC

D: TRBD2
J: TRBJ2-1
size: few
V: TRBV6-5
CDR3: CASSYPAGGNNEQFF
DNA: TGTGCCAGCAGTTATCCGGCGGGGGGAAACAATGAGCAGTTCTTC

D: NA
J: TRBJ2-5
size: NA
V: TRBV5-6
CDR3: CASRGAGPETQYF
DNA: TGTGCCAGCAGGGGGGCAGGGCCAGAGACCCAGTACTTC

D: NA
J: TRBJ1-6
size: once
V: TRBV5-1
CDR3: CASSLDGGTLHF
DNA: TGCGCCAGCAGCCTGGACGGAGGAACCCTCCACTTT

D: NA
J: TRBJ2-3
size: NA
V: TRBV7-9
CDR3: CASSDRLPSTDTQYF
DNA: TGTGCCAGCAGCGACAGGCTCCCTAGCACAGATACGCAGTATTTT

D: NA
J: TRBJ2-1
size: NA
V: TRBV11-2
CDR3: CASSWSGNEQFF
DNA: TGTGCCAGCAGCTGGAGCGGGAATGAGCAGTTCTTC

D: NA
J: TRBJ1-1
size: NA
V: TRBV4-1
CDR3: CASSQDWTDQIEAFF
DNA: TGCGCCAGCAGCCAAGACTGGACAGACCAAATTGAAGCTTTCTTT

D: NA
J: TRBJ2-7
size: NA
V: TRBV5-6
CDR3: CASSLAWADEQYF
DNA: TGTGCCAGCAGCTTGGCGTGGGCGGATGAGCAGTACTTC

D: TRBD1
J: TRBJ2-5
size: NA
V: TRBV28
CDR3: CASSRGGPQETQYF
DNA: TGTGCCAGCAGCCGAGGGGGCCCCCAAGAGACCCAGTACTTC

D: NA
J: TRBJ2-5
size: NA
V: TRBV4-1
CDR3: CANSQDYVSGRLETQYF
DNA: TGCGCCAACAGCCAAGATTATGTGAGTGGGAGACTAGAGACCCAGTACTTC

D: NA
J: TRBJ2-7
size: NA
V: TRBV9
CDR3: CASSVAAQASTYEQYF
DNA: TGTGCCAGCAGCGTAGCTGCCCAGGCCTCAACCTACGAGCAGTACTTC

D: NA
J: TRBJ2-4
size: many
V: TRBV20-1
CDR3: CSAIPMLAKNIQYF
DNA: TGCAGTGCTATTCCCATGCTAGCCAAAAACATTCAGTACTTC

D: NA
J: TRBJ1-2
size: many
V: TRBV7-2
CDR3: CASSLGGLGYTF
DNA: TGTGCCAGCAGCTTAGGAGGGCTTGGCTACACCTTC

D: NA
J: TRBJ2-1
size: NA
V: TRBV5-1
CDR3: CASSLISRYNEQFF
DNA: TGCGCCAGCAGCTTGATTAGCCGTTACAATGAGCAGTTCTTC

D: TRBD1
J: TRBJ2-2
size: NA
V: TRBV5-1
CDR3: CASSGTGDGELFF
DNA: TGCGCCAGCAGCGGGACAGGGGACGGGGAGCTGTTTTTT

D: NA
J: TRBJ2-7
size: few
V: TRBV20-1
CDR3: CSAREVGANYEQYF
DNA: TGCAGTGCTAGAGAAGTAGGGGCTAACTACGAGCAGTACTTC

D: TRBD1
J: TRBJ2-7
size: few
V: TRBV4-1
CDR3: CASSQNRGPYEQYF
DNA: TGTGCCAGCTCACAAAACAGGGGGCCATACGAGCAGTACTTC

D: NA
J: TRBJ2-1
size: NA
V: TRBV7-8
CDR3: CASSLRLSYNEQFF
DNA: TGTGCCAGCAGCTTAAGGCTCTCTTACAATGAGCAGTTCTTC

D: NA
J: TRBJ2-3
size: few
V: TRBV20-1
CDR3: CSARDVPDTQYF
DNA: TGCAGTGCTCGGGATGTCCCAGATACGCAGTATTTT